This TCR beta chain was sequenced during a study of monozygotic twins with inflammatory bowel disease. Study results and caveats: There was no support for any single strong signal or clonotype associated with IBD.

Staff drew a roughly 2.6 ml blood sample from each donor. From germline, CDR1 is SQVTM and CDR2 ANQGSEA. The length of the CDR3 is 13 residues. Template switching incorporated UMIs with a 6-nucleotide sample barcode. TCRdb processed the 5' RACE reads again and assigns one entry to each CDR3 protein, with no DNA. Found here are tens of thousands of distinct CDR3 sequences; the top ten clones hold around 7.2%. Remarks on this clonotype: Antigen specificity is unknown.

The sample consisted of blood. This sequence joins TRBV29-1 and TRBJ1-2; without DNA, the TCRdb call of TRBD1 cannot be checked. The clonotype originates from a human donor with ulcerative colitis or Crohn's disease, or a healthy co-twin of an affected twin (not recorded which). This CDR3 is CSVHARGLYGYTF.